This T cell receptor beta chain was documented in a study of T cell clones after liver transplantation (dated by TCRdb to the late 2010s). General notes on the study: The samples were obtained from ITN030ST, a randomized trial that attempted immunosuppression withdrawal within 2 years after liver transplantation. Blood samples were taken pre-transplant, pre-randomization before withdrawal, and post-randomization after full withdrawal or failed withdrawal. Tolerance was defined as complete withdrawal of immunosuppression for at least one year without a rise in liver enzymes beyond twice the upper limit of normal. Donor-reactive T cell clones were identified by TCRbeta sequencing after a pre-transplant mixed lymphocyte reaction and then tracked in post-transplant blood. The studied cohort comprised 8 liver transplant recipients, 3 classified as tolerant and 5 as non-tolerant. Third party-reactive TCRbeta sequences from pre-transplant MLRs were also identified as an antigen-independent comparator for donor-reactive sequences. No induction therapy was given to the subjects, and standard immunosuppression was administered until randomization at 12-24 months post-transplant. Of the eight recipients, a few were HCV-positive, while the remaining recipients had been transplanted for non-autoimmune, non-viral indications. Broad study findings and their caveats: A greater decline was seen for donor-reactive sequences than for third party-reactive sequences, suggesting partial antigen-specific deletion unrelated to withdrawal success. In a couple of subjects, low numbers of available donor cells limited the measurable donor-reactive repertoire. Conclusions were preliminary, limited by small, heterogeneous patient numbers and non-standardized post-transplant time points. When repertoire turnover was accounted for, significantly reduced detection of donor-reactive sequences was found in 7 of 8 subjects for CD4 and in 8 of 8 subjects for CD8. Because no allograft tissue specimens were available, donor-reactive T cells may have migrated into the graft instead of being deleted. In 5 of 8 subjects, circulating donor-reactive CD4 TCRbeta sequences decreased significantly after transplant, regardless of tolerance or HCV status.

High-throughput TCRbeta CDR3 sequencing of frozen genomic DNA was performed by immunoSEQ, including PCR amplification, mapping, bias correction and internal controls. The authors' analysis ran thus. Only productive rearrangements were retained, and each unique TCRbeta sequence was defined by its CDR3 nucleotide sequence together with its V and J gene. For a sequence to be called donor-reactive, it needed a frequency of at least 0.01% and at least 5-fold expansion in CFSE-low cells compared with unstimulated pre-transplant cells. To ensure at least 90% detection power, minimum frequency thresholds were set for each subject based on that subject's lowest-template unstimulated sample. Jensen-Shannon divergence between the top 1000 TCRbeta sequences after and before transplant was used to measure repertoire turnover. Changes in detection of donor-reactive sequences were assessed with two-sided Fisher's exact tests. What TCRdb holds here is the immuneACCESS table cut down to in-frame rearrangements. Part of the clones is not present; checked against another copy, under half of the missing clones reflect an unresolved V gene, and the others are unexplained. From that table come the V and J calls and clone size; the DNA was used to work out D and trimming. The sample yields approximately 65,000 clones; almost 95% were counted once. The ten most abundant clones make up approximately 0.92% of the sample.

The CDR3 runs 14 amino acids, cysteine and phenylalanine included. Left in the record is the CDR3 DNA by itself, 42 bases read in frame from the first base. Deletion took 2 bases off V and 4 bases off J, with a span of 9 bases between the germline ends. CDR1 and CDR2 were assigned from the germline V gene (reference sequence) as SEHNR and FQNEAQ. Unstimulated PBMCs, after thawing, were stained for CD3, CD4 and CD8 and then FACS-sorted into CD3+CD4+ and CD3+CD8+ populations. All 8 studied subjects were randomized to immunosuppression withdrawal. Genomic DNA was isolated with the Qiagen DNeasy Blood and Tissue Kit. On this clone itself: There is no known antigen for this receptor. No clone much larger than this one lies a single base away; base qualities are absent.

This clonotype originated in a human patient who received a liver transplant. Post transplant, some T cells may arise from the graft donor. The V gene is TRBV7-9 and the J gene is TRBJ2-1; the D gene cannot be named for sure. The material sequenced was CD4+ T cells from blood, taken around 25 months after liver transplant. CDR3 reads: CASSLIGTYNEQFF. The bases read TGTGCCAGCAGCTTAATCGGAACTTACAATGAGCAGTTCTTC.